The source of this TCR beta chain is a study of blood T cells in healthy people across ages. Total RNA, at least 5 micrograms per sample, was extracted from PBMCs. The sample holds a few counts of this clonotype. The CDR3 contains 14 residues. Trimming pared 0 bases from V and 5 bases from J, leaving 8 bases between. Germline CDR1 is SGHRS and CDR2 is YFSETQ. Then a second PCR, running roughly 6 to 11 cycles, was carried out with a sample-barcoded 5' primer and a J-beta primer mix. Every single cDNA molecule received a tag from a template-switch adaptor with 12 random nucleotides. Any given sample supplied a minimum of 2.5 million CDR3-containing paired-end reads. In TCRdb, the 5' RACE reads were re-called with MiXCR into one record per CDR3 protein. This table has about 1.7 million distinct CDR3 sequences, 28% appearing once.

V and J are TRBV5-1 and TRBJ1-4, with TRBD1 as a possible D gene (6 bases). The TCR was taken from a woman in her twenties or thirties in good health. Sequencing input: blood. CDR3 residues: CASSLDQGNEKLFF. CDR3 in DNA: TGCGCCAGCAGCTTGGACCAGGGGAATGAAAAACTGTTTTTT.